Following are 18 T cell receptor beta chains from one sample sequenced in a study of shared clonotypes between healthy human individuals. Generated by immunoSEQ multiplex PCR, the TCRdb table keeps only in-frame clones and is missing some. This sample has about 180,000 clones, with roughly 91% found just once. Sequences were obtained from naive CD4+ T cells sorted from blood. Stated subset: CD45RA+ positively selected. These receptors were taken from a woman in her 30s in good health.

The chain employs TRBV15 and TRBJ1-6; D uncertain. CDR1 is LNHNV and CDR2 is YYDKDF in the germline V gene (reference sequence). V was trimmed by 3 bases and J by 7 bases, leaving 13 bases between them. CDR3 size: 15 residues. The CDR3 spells CATSREDEANSPLHF. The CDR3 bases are TGTGCCACCAGCAGGGAGGACGAAGCAAATTCACCCCTCCACTTT.

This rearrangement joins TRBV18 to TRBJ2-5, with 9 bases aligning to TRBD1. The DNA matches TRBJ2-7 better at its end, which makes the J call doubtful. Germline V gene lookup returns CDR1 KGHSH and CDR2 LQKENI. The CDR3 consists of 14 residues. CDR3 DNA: TGTGCCAGCTCACCACCGGGACAGGGCCACGAGCAGTACTTC. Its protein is CASSPPGQGHEQYF.

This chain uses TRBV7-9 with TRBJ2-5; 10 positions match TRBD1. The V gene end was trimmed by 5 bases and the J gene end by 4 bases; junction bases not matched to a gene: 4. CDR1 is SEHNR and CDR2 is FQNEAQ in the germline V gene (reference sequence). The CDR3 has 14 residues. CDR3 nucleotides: TGTGCCAGCAGCCGTGGACAGGGGGGAGAGACCCAGTACTTC. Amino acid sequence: CASSRGQGGETQYF.

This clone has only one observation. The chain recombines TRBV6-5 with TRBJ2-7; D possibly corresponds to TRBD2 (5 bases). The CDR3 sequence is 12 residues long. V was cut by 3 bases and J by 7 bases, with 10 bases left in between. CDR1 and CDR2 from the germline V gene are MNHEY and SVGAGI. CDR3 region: CASSYNPGEQYF. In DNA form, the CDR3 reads TGTGCCAGCAGTTATAACCCGGGGGAGCAGTACTTC.

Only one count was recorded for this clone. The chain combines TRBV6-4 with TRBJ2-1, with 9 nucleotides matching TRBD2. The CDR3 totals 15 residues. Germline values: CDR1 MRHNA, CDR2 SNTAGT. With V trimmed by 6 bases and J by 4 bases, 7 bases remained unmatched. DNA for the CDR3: TGTGCCAGCAGAAAGTTAGCGGGAGAGTACAATGAGCAGTTCTTC. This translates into CASRKLAGEYNEQFF.

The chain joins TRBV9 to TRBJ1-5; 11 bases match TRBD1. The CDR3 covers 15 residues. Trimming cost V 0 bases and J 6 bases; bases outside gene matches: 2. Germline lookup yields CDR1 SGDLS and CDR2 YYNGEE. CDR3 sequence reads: CASSVGGTGGQPQHF. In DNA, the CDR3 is TGTGCCAGCAGCGTAGGGGGGACAGGGGGTCAGCCCCAGCATTTT.

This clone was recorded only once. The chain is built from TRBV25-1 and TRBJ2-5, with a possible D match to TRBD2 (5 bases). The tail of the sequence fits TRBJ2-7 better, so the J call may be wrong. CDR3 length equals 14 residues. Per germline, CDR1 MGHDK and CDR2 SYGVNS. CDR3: CASSDRRSSYEQYF. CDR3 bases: TGTGCCAGCAGTGATAGGAGGAGCTCCTACGAGCAGTACTTC.

In nucleotides, the CDR3 is TGTGCCAGCAGCTTAGCAAGGACGACTGAAGCTTTCTTT. Protein product: CASSLARTTEAFF. The chain employs TRBV11-3 and TRBJ1-1, with D hard to call. Per germline, CDR1 SGHNT and CDR2 YENEEA. The CDR3 runs 13 residues. Trimming took off 1 base at V and 5 bases at J, with 8 bases between the two ends. The whole variable domain, filled in from reference TRBV11-3 and TRBJ1-1, reads EAGVVQSPRYKIIEKKQPVAFWCNPISGHNTLYWYLQNLGQGPELLIRYENEEAVDDSQLPKDRFSAERLKGVDSTLKIQPAELGDSAVYLCASSLARTTEAFFGQGTRLTVV.

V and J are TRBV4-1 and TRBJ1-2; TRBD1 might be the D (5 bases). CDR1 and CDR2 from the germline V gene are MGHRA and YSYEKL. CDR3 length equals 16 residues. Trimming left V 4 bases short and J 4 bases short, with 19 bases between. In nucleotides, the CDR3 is TGCGCCAGCAGCCGACCGGACGAAGGGGCTATCTATGGCTACACCTTC. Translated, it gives CASSRPDEGAIYGYTF.

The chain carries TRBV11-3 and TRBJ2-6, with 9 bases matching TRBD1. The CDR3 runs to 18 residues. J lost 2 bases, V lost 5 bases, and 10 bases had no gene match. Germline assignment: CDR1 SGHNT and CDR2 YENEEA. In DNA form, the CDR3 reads TGTGCCAGCAGCCAAGGGACAGGGAAGGCGGCTGGGGCCAACGTCCTGACTTTC. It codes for CASSQGTGKAAGANVLTF.

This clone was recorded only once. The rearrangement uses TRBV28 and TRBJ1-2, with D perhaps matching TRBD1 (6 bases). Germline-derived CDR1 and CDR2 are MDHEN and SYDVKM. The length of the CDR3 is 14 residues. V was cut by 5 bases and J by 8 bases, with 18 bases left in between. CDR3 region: CASSLTGPPAGYTF. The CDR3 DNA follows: TGTGCCAGCAGTCTGACAGGACCCCCGGCCGGCTACACCTTC.

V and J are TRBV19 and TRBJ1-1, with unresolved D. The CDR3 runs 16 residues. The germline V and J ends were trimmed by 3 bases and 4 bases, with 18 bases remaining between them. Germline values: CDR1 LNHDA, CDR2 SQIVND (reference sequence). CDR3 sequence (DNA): TGTGCCAGTAGTATCTTTTTGTGGGGTTCCGGCACTGAAGCTTTCTTT. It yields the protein CASSIFLWGSGTEAFF.

CDR3 sequence: CASSRKSEIDSWYEQYF. The CDR3 nucleotides are TGCGCCAGCAGCCGTAAGTCCGAGATAGACAGTTGGTACGAGCAGTACTTC. V and J are TRBV4-1 and TRBJ2-7, with a possible D match to TRBD1 (5 bases). V was shortened by 4 bases and J by 4 bases, with 23 bases between the two germline ends. This CDR3 contains 17 residues. Germline CDR1 MGHRA, CDR2 YSYEKL.

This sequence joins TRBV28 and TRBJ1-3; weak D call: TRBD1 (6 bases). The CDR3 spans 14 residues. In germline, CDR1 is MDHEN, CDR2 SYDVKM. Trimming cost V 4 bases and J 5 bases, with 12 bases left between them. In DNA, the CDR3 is TGTGCCAGCAGTTGGCGGGACATCAGAAACACCATATATTTT. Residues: CASSWRDIRNTIYF.

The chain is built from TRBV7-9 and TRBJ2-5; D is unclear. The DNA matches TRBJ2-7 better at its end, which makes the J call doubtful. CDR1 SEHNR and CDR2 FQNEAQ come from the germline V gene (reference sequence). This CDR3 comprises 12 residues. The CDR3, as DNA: TGTGCCAGCAGCCCCAACCAGAACGAGCAGTACTTC. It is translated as CASSPNQNEQYF.

This chain's CDR3 is CASSPQDGYEQYF. CDR3 nucleotide sequence: TGTGCCAGCTCACCCCAGGACGGCTACGAGCAGTACTTC. V is TRBV18 and J is TRBJ2-7; D unclear. Between the trimmed V and J ends, which lost 3 bases and 3 bases, there was a span of 9 bases. This CDR3 is built from 13 residues. The germline gives CDR1 KGHSH, CDR2 LQKENI.

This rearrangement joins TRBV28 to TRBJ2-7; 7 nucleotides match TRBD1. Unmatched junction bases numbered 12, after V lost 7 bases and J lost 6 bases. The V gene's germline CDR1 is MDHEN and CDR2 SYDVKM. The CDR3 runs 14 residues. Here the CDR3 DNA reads TGTGCCAGCACCCCGGGACAGCGATCTCTCGAGCAGTACTTC. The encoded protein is CASTPGQRSLEQYF. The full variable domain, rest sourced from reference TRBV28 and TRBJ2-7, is DVKVTQSSRYLVKRTGEKVFLECVQDMDHENMFWYRQDPGLGLRLIYFSYDVKMKEKGDIPEGYSVSREKKERFSLILESASTNQTSMYLCASTPGQRSLEQYFGPGTRLTVT.

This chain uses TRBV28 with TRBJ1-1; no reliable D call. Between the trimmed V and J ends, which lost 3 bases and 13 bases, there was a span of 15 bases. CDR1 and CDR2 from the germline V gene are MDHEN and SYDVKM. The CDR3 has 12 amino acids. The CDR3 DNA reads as TGTGCCAGCAGTTTCTCGACCGCAGACGTTTTCTTT. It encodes CASSFSTADVFF.